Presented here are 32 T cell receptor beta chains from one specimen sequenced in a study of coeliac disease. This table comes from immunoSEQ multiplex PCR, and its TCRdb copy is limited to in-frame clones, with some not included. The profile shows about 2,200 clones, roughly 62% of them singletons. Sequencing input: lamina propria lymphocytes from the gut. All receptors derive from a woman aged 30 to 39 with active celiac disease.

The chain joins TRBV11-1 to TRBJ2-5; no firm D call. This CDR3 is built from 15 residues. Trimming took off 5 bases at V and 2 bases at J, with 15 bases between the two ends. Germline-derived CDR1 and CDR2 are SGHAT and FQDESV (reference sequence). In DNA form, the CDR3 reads TGTGCCAGCAGCCCCACGGTGACTTCGCAAGAGACCCAGTACTTC. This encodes CASSPTVTSQETQYF.

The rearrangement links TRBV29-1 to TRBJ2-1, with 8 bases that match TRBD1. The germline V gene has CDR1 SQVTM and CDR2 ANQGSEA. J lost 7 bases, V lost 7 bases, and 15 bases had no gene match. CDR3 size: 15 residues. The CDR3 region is CSGGRGLTSWNEQFF. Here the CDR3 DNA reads TGCAGCGGGGGCAGGGGGCTTACCTCCTGGAATGAGCAGTTCTTC.

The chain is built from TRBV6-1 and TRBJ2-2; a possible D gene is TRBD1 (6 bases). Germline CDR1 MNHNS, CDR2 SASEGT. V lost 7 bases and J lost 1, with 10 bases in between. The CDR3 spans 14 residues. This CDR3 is CASTQDRNTGELFF. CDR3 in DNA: TGTGCCAGCACCCAGGACAGGAACACCGGGGAGCTGTTTTTT.

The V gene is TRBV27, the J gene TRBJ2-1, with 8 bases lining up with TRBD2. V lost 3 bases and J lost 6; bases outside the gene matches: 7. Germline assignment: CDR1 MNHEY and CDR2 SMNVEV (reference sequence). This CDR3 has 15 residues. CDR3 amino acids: CASSFGTRMGNEQFF. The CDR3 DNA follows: TGTGCCAGCAGTTTCGGGACTAGGATGGGCAATGAGCAGTTCTTC.

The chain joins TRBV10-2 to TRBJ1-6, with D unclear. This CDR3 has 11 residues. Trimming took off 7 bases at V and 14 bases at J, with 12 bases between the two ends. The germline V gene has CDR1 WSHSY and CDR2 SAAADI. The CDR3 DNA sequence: TGCGCCAGCACTCTGGGTGAGGCCCTCCACTTT. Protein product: CASTLGEALHF.

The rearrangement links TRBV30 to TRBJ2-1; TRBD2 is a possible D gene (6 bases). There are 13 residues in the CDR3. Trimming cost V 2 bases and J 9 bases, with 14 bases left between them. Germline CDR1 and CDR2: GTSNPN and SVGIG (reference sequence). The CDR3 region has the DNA TGTGCCTGGAGTCAAATTCACGGGGGTGAGCAGTTCTTC. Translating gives CAWSQIHGGEQFF. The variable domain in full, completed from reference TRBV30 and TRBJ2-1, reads SQTIHQWPATLVQPVGSPLSLECTVEGTSNPNLYWYRQAAGRGLQLLFYSVGIGQISSEVPQNLSASRPQDRQFILSSKKLLLSDSGFYLCAWSQIHGGEQFFGPGTRLTVL.

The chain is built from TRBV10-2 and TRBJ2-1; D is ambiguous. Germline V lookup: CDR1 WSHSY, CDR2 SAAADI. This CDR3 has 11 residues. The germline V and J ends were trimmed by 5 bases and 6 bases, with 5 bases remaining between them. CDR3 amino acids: CASSLGNEQFF. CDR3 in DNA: TGCGCCAGCAGTCTAGGCAATGAGCAGTTCTTC.

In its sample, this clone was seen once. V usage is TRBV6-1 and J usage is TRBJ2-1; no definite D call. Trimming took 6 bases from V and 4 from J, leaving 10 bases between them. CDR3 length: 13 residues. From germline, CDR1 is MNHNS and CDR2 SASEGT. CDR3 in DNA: TGTGCCAGCAGAATTTACAGTTACAATGAGCAGTTCTTC. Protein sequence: CASRIYSYNEQFF.

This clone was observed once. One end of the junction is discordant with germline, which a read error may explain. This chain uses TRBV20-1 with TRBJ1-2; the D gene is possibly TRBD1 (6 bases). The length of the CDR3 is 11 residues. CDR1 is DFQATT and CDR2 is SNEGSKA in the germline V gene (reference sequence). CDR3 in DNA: TGCAGTGCTAGACAGGGGTCGGCATACGCCTTC. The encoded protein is CSARQGSAYAF.

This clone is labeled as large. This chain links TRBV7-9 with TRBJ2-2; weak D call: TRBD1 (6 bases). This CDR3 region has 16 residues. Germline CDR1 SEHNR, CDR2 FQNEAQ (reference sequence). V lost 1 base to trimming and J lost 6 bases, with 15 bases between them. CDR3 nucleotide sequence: TGTGCCAGCAGCTTAGGAGGGGCCAGGGGACCCGGGGAGCTGTTTTTT. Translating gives CASSLGGARGPGELFF.

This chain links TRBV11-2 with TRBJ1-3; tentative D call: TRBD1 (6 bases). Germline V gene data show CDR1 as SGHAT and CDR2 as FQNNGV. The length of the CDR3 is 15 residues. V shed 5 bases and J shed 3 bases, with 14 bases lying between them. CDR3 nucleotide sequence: TGTGCCAGCAGCATTGGACAGCCCATTGGAAACACCATATATTTT. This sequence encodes CASSIGQPIGNTIYF.

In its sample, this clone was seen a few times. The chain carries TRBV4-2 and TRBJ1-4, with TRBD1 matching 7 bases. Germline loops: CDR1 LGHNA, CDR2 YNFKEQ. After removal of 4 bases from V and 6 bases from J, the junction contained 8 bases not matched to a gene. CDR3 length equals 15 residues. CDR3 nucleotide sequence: TGTGCCAGCAGCCGCCTTCTCGACAGGGATGAAAAACTGTTTTTT. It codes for CASSRLLDRDEKLFF.

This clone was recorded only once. The CDR3 loop reads CASSGSSGQGPYEQYF. CDR3 coding DNA: TGTGCCAGCAGCGGCTCCTCCGGACAGGGGCCCTACGAGCAGTACTTC. The chain joins TRBV7-9 to TRBJ2-7; 9 nucleotides match TRBD1. V shed 5 bases and J 2 bases; nucleotides not matched to a gene: 10. The CDR3 is 16 amino acids. Germline V CDR1 and CDR2: SEHNR, FQNEAQ (reference sequence).

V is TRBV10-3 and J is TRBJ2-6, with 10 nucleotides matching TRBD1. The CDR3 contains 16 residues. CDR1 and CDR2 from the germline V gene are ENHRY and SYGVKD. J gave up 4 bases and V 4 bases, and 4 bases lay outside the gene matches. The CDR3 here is CAISGDRGTGANVLTF. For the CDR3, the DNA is TGTGCCATCAGTGGGGACAGGGGTACCGGGGCCAACGTCCTGACTTTC.

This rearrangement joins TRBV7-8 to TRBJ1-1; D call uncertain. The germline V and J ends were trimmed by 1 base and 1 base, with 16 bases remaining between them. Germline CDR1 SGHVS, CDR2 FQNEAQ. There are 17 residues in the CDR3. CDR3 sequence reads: CASSLGGSGNKNTEAFF. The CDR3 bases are TGTGCCAGCAGCTTAGGAGGGTCAGGTAACAAGAACACTGAAGCTTTCTTT.

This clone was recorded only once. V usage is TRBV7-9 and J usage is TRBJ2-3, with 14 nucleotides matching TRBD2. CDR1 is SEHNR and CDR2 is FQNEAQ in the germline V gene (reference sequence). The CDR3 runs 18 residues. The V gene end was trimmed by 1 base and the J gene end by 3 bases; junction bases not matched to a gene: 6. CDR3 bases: TGTGCCAGCAGCTTAGGGGGACTAGCGGGAGTCTGGACAGATACGCAGTATTTT. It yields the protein CASSLGGLAGVWTDTQYF.

CDR3 region: CASSLGLAGGISYEQYF. CDR3 nucleotide sequence: TGCGCCAGCAGCCTGGGACTAGCGGGGGGGATCTCCTACGAGCAGTACTTC. This chain uses TRBV5-1 with TRBJ2-7, with 16 nucleotides matching TRBD2. Germline V gives CDR1 SGHRS, CDR2 YFSETQ. With 4 bases clipped from V and 0 bases from J, the junction kept 4 bases outside the gene matches. The CDR3 loop spans 17 amino acids.

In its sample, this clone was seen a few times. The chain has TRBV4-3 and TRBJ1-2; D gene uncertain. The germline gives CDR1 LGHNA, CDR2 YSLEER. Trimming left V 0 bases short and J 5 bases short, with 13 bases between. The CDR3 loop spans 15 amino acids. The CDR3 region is CASSQEELHRYGYTF. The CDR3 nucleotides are TGCGCCAGCAGCCAAGAGGAGTTACACCGGTATGGCTACACCTTC.

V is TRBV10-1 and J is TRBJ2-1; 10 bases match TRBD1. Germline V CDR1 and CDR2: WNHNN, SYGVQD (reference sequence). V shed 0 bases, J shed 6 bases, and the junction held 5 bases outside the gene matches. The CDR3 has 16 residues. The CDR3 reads CASSESRGTGVNEQFF. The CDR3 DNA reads TGCGCCAGCAGTGAGTCGAGGGGGACAGGGGTCAATGAGCAGTTCTTC.

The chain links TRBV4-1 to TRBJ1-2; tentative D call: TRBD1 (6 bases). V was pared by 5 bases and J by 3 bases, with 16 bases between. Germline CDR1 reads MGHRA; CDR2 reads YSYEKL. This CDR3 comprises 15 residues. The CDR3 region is CASSTRQELDYGYTF. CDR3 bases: TGCGCCAGCAGCACCCGACAGGAACTGGACTATGGCTACACCTTC.

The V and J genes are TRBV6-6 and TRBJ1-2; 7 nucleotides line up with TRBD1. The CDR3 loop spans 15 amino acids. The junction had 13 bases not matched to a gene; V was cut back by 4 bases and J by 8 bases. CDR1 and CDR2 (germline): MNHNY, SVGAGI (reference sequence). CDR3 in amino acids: CASSSAWQGGGGYTF. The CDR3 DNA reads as TGTGCCAGCAGTTCCGCCTGGCAGGGGGGAGGAGGCTACACCTTC.

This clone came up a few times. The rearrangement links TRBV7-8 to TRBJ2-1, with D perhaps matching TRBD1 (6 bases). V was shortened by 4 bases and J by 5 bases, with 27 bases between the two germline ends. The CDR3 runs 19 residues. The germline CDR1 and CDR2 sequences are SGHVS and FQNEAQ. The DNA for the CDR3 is TGTGCCAGCAGCTCTCCGAAGGGTGGGGGCCGAATACCCCACAATGAGCAGTTCTTC. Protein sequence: CASSSPKGGGRIPHNEQFF.

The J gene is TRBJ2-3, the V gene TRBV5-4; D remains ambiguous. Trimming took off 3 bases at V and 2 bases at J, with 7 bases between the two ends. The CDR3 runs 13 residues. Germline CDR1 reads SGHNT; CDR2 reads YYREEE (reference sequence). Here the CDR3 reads CASSSRATDTQYF. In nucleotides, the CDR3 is TGTGCCAGCAGCTCGCGAGCCACAGATACGCAGTATTTT.

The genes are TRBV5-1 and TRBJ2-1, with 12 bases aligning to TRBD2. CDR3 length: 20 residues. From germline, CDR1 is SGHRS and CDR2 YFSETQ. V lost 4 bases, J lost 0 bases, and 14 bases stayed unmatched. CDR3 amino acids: CASSPIAASGRVSSYNEQFF. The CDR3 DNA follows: TGCGCCAGCAGCCCTATTGCGGCTAGCGGGAGGGTCAGCTCCTACAATGAGCAGTTCTTC.

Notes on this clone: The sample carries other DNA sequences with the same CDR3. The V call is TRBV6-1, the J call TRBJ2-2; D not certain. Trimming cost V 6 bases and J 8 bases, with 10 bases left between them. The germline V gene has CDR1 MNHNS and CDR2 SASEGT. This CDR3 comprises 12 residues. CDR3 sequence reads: CASSPLRGELFF. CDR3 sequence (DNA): TGTGCCAGCAGCCCCCTCAGAGGGGAGCTGTTTTTT.

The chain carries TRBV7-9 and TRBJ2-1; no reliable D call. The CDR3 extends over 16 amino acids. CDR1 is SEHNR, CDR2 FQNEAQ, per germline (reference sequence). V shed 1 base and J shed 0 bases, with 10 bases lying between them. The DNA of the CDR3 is TGTGCCAGCAGCTTAGTTGGAGAGAGCTCCTACAATGAGCAGTTCTTC. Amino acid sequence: CASSLVGESSYNEQFF.

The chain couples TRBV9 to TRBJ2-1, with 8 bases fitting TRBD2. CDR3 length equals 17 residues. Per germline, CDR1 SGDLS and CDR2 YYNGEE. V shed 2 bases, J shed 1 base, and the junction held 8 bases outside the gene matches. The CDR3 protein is CASSVPYSGTSYNEQFF. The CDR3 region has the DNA TGTGCCAGCAGCGTGCCTTATAGCGGGACTTCCTACAATGAGCAGTTCTTC.

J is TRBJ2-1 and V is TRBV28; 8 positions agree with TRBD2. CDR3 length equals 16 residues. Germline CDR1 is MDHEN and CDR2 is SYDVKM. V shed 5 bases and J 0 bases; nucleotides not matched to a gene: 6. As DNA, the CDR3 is TGTGCCAGCAGTGTTAGCGGGGCGGGCTCCTACAATGAGCAGTTCTTC. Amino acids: CASSVSGAGSYNEQFF. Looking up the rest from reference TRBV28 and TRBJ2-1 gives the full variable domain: DVKVTQSSRYLVKRTGEKVFLECVQDMDHENMFWYRQDPGLGLRLIYFSYDVKMKEKGDIPEGYSVSREKKERFSLILESASTNQTSMYLCASSVSGAGSYNEQFFGPGTRLTVL.

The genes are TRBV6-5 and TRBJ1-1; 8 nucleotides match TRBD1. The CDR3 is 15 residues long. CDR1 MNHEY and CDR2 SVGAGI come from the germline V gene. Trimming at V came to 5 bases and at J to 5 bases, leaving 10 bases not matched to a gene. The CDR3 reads CASSARQGLGTEAFF. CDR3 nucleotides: TGTGCCAGCAGTGCCCGACAGGGGTTAGGGACTGAAGCTTTCTTT.

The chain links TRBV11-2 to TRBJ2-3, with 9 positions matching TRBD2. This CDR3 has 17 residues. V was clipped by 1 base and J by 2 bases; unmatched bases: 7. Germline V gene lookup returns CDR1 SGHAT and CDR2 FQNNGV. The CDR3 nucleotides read TGTGCCAGCAGCTTAGTCCATGGCGGGAGGGCCACAGATACGCAGTATTTT. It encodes CASSLVHGGRATDTQYF.

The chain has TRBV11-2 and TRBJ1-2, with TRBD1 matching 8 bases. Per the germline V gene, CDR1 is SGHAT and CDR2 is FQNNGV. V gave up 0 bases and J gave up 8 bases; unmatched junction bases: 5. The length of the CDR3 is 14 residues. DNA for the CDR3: TGTGCCAGCAGCTTAGAAGCCAGGGGGCGAGGCTACACCTTC. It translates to CASSLEARGRGYTF.

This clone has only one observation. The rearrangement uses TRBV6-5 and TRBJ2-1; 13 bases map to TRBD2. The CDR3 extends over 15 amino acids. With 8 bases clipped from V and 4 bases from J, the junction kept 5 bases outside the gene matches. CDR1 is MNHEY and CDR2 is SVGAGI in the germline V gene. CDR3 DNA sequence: TGTGCCAGCCGGGGGACTAGCGGGACTTACAATGAGCAGTTCTTC. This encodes CASRGTSGTYNEQFF.